This T cell receptor beta chain was captured in a study of T cell changes during pregnancy in multiple sclerosis. CDR1 is LGHNA, CDR2 YSLEER, per germline. The V end lost 1 base, the J end lost 6 bases, and 9 bases lay between the germline ends. The CDR3 has 14 amino acids. This table comes from immunoSEQ multiplex PCR, and its TCRdb copy is limited to in-frame clones, with some not included. Of more than 60,000 clones in the sample, 90% to 95% were seen once. The V call is TRBV4-3, the J call TRBJ2-2; D is uncertain. The receptor comes from a female donor in good health, enrolled as a control in a pregnancy study. Here the sequenced sample was CD4+ T cells from peripheral blood mononuclear cells, taken in the third trimester of pregnancy. The CDR3 region has the DNA TGCGCCAGCAGCCAAGGGGCAGACGCCGGGGAGCTGTTTTTT. This translates into CASSQGADAGELFF.